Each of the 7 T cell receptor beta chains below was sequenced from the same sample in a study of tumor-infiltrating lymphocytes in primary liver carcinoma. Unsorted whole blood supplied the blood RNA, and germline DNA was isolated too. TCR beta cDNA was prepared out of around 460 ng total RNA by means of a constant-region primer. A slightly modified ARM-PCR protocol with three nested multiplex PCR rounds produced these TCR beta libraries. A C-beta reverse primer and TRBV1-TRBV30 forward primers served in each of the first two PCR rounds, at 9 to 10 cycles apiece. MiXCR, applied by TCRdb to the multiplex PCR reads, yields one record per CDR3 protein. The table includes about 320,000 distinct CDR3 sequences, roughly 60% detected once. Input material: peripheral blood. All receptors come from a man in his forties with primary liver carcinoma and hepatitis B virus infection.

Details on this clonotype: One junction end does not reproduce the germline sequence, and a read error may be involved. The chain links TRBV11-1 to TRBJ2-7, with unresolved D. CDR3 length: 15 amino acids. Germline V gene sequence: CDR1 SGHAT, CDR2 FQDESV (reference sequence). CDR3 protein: CDSTPYSGHYYEQYF. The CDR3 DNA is TGTGACAGCACCCCCTATAGTGGGCACTATTACGAGCAGTACTTC.

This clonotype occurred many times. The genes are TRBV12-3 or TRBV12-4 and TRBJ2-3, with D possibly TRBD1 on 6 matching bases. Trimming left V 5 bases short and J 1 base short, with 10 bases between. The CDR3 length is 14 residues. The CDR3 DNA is TGTGCCAGCAGTCCCAGACAGGGCACAGATACGCAGTATTTT. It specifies CASSPRQGTDTQYF.

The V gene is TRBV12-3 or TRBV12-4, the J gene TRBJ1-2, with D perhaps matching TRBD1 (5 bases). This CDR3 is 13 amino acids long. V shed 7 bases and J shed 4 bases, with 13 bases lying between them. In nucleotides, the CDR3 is TGTGCCAGCACCTACTCGGGACTCTATGGCTACACCTTC. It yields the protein CASTYSGLYGYTF.

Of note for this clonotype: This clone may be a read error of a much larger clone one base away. As DNA, the CDR3 is TGTGCCAGCAGTCCTACGGGGTCTTCCTCCTCTGGGGCCAACATCCTGACTTTC. Protein product: CASSPTGSSSSGANILTF. The chain links TRBV6-2 or TRBV6-3 to TRBJ2-6, with D possibly being TRBD1 or TRBD2 (5 bases each). This CDR3 is 18 amino acids long. Per germline, CDR1 MNHEY and CDR2 SVGEGT.

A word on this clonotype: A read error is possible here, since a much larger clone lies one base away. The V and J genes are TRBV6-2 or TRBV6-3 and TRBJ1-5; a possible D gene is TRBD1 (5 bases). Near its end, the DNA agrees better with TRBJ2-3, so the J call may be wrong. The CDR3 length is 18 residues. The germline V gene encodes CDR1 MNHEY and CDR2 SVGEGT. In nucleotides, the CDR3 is TGTGCCAGCAGTTACTCGACCTTTCAGGGTAGGACGAATCAGCCCCAGTATTTT. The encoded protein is CASSYSTFQGRTNQPQYF.

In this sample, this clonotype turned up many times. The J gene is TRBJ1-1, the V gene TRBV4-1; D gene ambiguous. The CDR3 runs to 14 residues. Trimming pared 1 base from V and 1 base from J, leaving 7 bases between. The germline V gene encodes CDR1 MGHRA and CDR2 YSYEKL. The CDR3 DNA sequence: TGCGCCAGCAGCCAAGGGTCGAGGAACACTGAAGCTTTCTTT. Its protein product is CASSQGSRNTEAFF.

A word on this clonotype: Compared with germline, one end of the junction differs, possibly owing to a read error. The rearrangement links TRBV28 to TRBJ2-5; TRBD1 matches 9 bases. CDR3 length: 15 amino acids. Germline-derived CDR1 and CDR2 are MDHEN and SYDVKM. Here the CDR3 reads CAISIQGATGETQYF. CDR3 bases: TGTGCCATCAGTATACAGGGGGCGACGGGAGAGACCCAGTACTTC.